The 2 T cell receptor beta chains listed next were all sequenced from one sample in a study of shared clonotypes between healthy human individuals. TCRdb's copy holds only in-frame clones and misses some; the assay was immunoSEQ multiplex PCR. The table has approximately 1.5 million clones, 98% seen once. Sequenced sample: naive CD4+ T cells sorted from blood. Subset described: CD45RA+ positively selected. The receptors originated from a man aged 25-45 years in good health.

V and J are TRBV7-9 and TRBJ1-1; 8 bases match TRBD1. The length of the CDR3 is 16 residues. Germline CDR1 is SEHNR and CDR2 is FQNEAQ (reference sequence). J was trimmed by 6 bases and V by 1 base; bases with no gene match: 10. The CDR3 protein is CASSLGDRRFGPEAFF. In DNA, the CDR3 is TGTGCCAGCAGCTTAGGGGACAGGAGATTTGGGCCTGAAGCTTTCTTT.

V is TRBV15 and J is TRBJ1-1; 8 bases are a match to TRBD1. The V and J ends lost 5 bases and 0 bases, in that order; junction bases with no gene match: 2. This CDR3 has 14 residues. Germline V gene sequence: CDR1 LNHNV, CDR2 YYDKDF (reference sequence). DNA of the CDR3: TGTGCCACCAGCCGGACAGGGATGAACACTGAAGCTTTCTTT. This translates into CATSRTGMNTEAFF.